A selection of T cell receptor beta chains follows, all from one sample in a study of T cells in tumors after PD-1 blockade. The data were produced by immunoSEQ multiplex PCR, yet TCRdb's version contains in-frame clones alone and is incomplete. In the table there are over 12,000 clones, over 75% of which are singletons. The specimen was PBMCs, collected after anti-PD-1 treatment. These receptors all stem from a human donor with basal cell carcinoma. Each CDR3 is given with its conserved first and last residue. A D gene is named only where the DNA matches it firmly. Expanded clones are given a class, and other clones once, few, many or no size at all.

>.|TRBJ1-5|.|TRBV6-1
TGTGCCAGCAGTGAAGCGCTCGGAACGCAGCCCCAGCATTTT
CASSEALGTQPQHF
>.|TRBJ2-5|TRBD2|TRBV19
TGTGCCAGTAAACAAGCGGCTAGCGGGAGCAGAGAGACCCAGTACTTC
CASKQAASGSRETQYF
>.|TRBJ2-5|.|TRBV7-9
TGTGCCAGCAGACCTGGAGGTCTACAAGAGACCCAGTACTTC
CASRPGGLQETQYF
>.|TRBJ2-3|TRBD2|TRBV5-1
TGCGCCAGCAGCGCCGGACTAGCGGTGCGCGCAGATACGCAGTATTTT
CASSAGLAVRADTQYF
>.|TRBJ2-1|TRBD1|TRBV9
TGTGCCAGCAGCGCCGGGACAGGATACAATGGGCAGTTCTTC
CASSAGTGYNGQFF
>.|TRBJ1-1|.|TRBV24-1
TGTGCCACCAGACAAGGCACTGAAGCTTTCTTT
CATRQGTEAFF
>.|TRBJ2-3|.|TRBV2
TGTGCCAGCTCGAGACGGGAGAGCACAGATACGCAGTATTTT
CASSRRESTDTQYF
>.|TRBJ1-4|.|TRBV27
TGTGCCAGCAGCCCCACCGACAGGATAAATGAAAAACTGTTTTTT
CASSPTDRINEKLFF
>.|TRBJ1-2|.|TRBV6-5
TGTGCCAGCAGTCCTTGGGGGGACTATGGCTACACCTTC
CASSPWGDYGYTF
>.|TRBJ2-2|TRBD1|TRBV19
TGTGCCAGTAGCAAACCCCTTCCCGGGACAGGGATCGGGGAGCTGTTTTTT
CASSKPLPGTGIGELFF
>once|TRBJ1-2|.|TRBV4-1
TGCGCCAGCAGCCATGCAGGGGAACTTATCAATGGCTACACCTTC
CASSHAGELINGYTF
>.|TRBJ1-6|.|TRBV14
TGTGCCAGCAGCCAGGGGACAATCCTATTGAATTCACCCCTCCACTTT
CASSQGTILLNSPLHF
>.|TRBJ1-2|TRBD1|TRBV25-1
TGTGCCAGCCGGGAGGGGGCGGGCTACACCTTC
CASREGAGYTF
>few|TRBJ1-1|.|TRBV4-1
TGCGCCAGCAGCCAAGAGAGGGACGCGGGAGCTTTCTTT
CASSQERDAGAFF
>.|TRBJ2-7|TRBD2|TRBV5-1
TGCGCCAGCAGCTTGGGGGGACTAGCGGGCTCTGGAGACTTC
CASSLGGLAGSGDF
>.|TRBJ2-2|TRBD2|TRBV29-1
TGCAGCGTTGGAACTAGCGGGAGGACCGGGGAGCTGTTTTTT
CSVGTSGRTGELFF
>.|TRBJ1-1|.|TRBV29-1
TGCAGCGTTGCCCCCCAGGCGGACGCTTTCTTT
CSVAPQADAFF